The present T cell receptor (beta chain) was sequenced within a study of blood T cells in healthy people across ages. In regard to this clonotype: Its antigen is not identified.

Study-wide results and caveats: Older individuals had lower TCR beta diversity per million T cells (the decline was roughly linear). Strong correlation was found linking TCR beta diversity to naive T cell percentage.

There are 16 residues in the CDR3. Trimming removed 2 bases from V and 5 bases from J; junction bases left unmatched: 8. Next came a second PCR, run for about 7 to 12 cycles, which used a sample-barcoded 5' primer along with a J-beta primer mix. TCRdb reanalysed the 5' RACE reads using MiXCR and keeps one entry per CDR3 protein. The sample contains roughly 800,000 distinct CDR3 sequences, about 53% of which appear only once. This clonotype was sampled from a man older than 75 in good health. The chain links TRBV12-3 or TRBV12-4 to TRBJ2-1, with 8 bases identical to TRBD2. Material: blood. The CDR3 DNA is TGTGCCAGCAGTTTAACGGCTAGCGGGCGGAACAATGAGCAGTTCTTC. Encoded protein: CASSLTASGRNNEQFF.